A selection of T cell receptor beta chains follows, all from one sample in a study of blood T cell repertoires in COVID-19. Data came from immunoSEQ multiplex PCR; TCRdb stores just in-frame clones and leaves some out. The sample comprises 160,000 or so clones, 70% to 90% of which are singletons, and about 6% rests with the top ten. The sample was PBMCs or T cells enriched from blood (not recorded which). The receptors here all came from a middle-aged man who had recovered from COVID-19. Both conserved end residues are part of each CDR3. The D gene is left open where the match is weak. Rows may omit the clone size; those that give it use once, few, many or a size class.

d_call j_call clone_size v_call cdr3_aa cdr3_nt
- TRBJ2-5 - TRBV5-1 CASSFGQRAFQQTQYF TGCGCCAGCAGCTTTGGACAGAGGGCGTTTCAACAGACCCAGTACTTC
TRBD1 TRBJ1-4 - TRBV5-1 CASSLGGIDEKLFF TGCGCCAGCAGCCTAGGGGGCATCGATGAAAAACTGTTTTTT
TRBD1 TRBJ2-5 - TRBV7-9 CASSGWTGGGQETQYF TGTGCCAGCAGCGGATGGACAGGGGGCGGCCAAGAGACCCAGTACTTC
TRBD2 TRBJ2-3 few TRBV24-1 CATSDRTSGVYTDTQYF TGTGCCACCAGTGACAGGACTAGCGGGGTCTACACAGATACGCAGTATTTT
- TRBJ1-5 - TRBV5-1 CASSLGDGVNQPQHF TGCGCCAGCAGCTTGGGAGATGGTGTCAATCAGCCCCAGCATTTT
TRBD1 TRBJ1-2 - TRBV25-1 CASSAQGGTYGYTF TGTGCCAGCAGTGCTCAGGGGGGCACCTATGGCTACACCTTC
- TRBJ1-3 - TRBV7-7 CASSSDRRSSTIYF TGTGCCAGCAGCTCCGACAGGCGGTCTTCGACCATATATTTT
- TRBJ2-7 - TRBV27 CASRGQQPPNYEQYF TGTGCCAGCAGGGGACAACAGCCTCCGAATTACGAGCAGTACTTC
TRBD2 TRBJ2-2 - TRBV9 CASSVAKSGGPYTGELFF TGTGCCAGCAGCGTAGCTAAATCGGGGGGGCCATACACCGGGGAGCTGTTTTTT
TRBD2 TRBJ2-7 - TRBV11-3 CASSRGGYEQYF TGTGCCAGCAGCCGGGGGGGGTACGAGCAGTACTTC
- TRBJ2-5 - TRBV18 CASSPSQAETQYF TGTGCCAGCTCACCTTCGCAGGCGGAGACCCAGTACTTC
TRBD1 TRBJ1-6 - TRBV18 CASSPDQQGWSPLHF TGTGCCAGCTCACCCGACCAACAGGGGTGGTCACCCCTCCACTTT
- TRBJ2-2 - TRBV3-1/TRBV3-2 CASSQEVGAAGELFF TGTGCCAGCAGCCAAGAGGTGGGAGCGGCGGGGGAGCTGTTTTTT
TRBD1 TRBJ1-5 - TRBV2 CASRAGTGGSQPQHF TGTGCCAGCAGAGCCGGGACAGGGGGGAGTCAGCCCCAGCATTTT
TRBD1 TRBJ1-5 - TRBV30 CAWRGQGNQPQHF TGTGCCTGGAGGGGACAGGGGAATCAGCCCCAGCATTTT
- TRBJ2-7 once TRBV5-1 CASSFDSSYEQYF TGCGCCAGCAGCTTTGACAGTTCCTACGAGCAGTACTTC
- TRBJ1-6 few TRBV2 CASGGTGGNSPLHF TGTGCCAGCGGGGGCACAGGAGGTAATTCACCCCTCCACTTT
- TRBJ1-5 - TRBV4-2 CASSQDNRGNQPQHF TGTGCCAGCAGCCAAGACAACAGGGGCAATCAGCCCCAGCATTTT
- TRBJ2-7 once TRBV3-1/TRBV3-2 CACTRGGGEQYF TGTGCCTGTACTAGGGGGGGAGGCGAGCAGTACTTC
TRBD1 TRBJ2-1 - TRBV18 CASSLSPGTGKEEQFF TGTGCCAGCTCACTTTCCCCCGGGACAGGGAAAGAGGAGCAGTTCTTC
TRBD1 TRBJ1-1 - TRBV9 CASSVRPGQGPNTEAFF TGTGCCAGCAGCGTAAGACCGGGACAGGGACCGAACACTGAAGCTTTCTTT
TRBD1 TRBJ2-4 once TRBV24-1 CATSDPDRVNIQYF TGTGCCACCAGTGACCCCGACAGGGTGAACATTCAGTACTTC
- TRBJ1-2 once TRBV30 CAWSVRRGNGYTF TGTGCCTGGAGTGTACGGCGGGGAAATGGCTACACCTTC
- TRBJ2-1 - TRBV27 CASSIKWGGRNEQFF TGTGCCAGCAGCATAAAATGGGGGGGGCGCAATGAGCAGTTCTTC
- TRBJ1-6 - TRBV29-1 CSARDTNYNSPLHF TGCAGCGCCCGGGACACTAACTATAATTCACCCCTCCACTTT
TRBD2 TRBJ2-4 - TRBV5-1 CASSLGSGGELIQYF TGCGCCAGCAGCTTGGGGAGCGGGGGAGAACTCATTCAGTACTTC
- TRBJ2-2 - TRBV30 CAWNLRGTGELFF TGTGCCTGGAACCTCAGGGGAACCGGGGAGCTGTTTTTT
- TRBJ1-1 - TRBV12-3/TRBV12-4 CASSLGGWAFF TGTGCCAGCAGCCTAGGGGGTTGGGCTTTCTTT
TRBD1 TRBJ2-2 - TRBV5-1 CASSSNKDRGMSGELFF TGCGCCAGCAGCTCCAACAAGGACAGGGGAATGTCCGGGGAGCTGTTTTTT
- TRBJ2-1 - TRBV6-5 CASSSDTRDSNEQFF TGTGCCAGCAGTTCGGACACTAGGGACTCCAATGAGCAGTTCTTC
TRBD1 TRBJ1-3 - TRBV6-5 CASSNDRGYGNTIYF TGTGCCAGCAGTAACGACAGGGGGTATGGAAACACCATATATTTT
TRBD2 TRBJ2-7 - TRBV27 CASGGLRSGGSYEQYF TGTGCCAGCGGGGGACTTAGAAGCGGGGGATCTTACGAGCAGTACTTC
- TRBJ2-2 once TRBV5-6 CASSLDRSTGELFF TGTGCCAGCAGCTTGGACAGGTCGACCGGGGAGCTGTTTTTT
TRBD1 TRBJ2-2 few TRBV5-1 CASSLWDRAGELFF TGCGCCAGCAGCTTGTGGGACAGGGCCGGGGAGCTGTTTTTT
TRBD1 TRBJ2-1 - TRBV10-3 CAISTPQRTGQDNEQFF TGTGCCATCAGCACCCCCCAACGGACAGGACAGGACAATGAGCAGTTCTTC
- TRBJ2-1 - TRBV6-5 CASSSRSYNEQFF TGTGCCAGCAGTTCCCGCTCCTACAATGAGCAGTTCTTC
TRBD1 TRBJ1-1 - TRBV28 CASSLPQGVGTEAFF TGTGCCAGCAGTTTACCCCAGGGGGTTGGCACTGAAGCTTTCTTT
TRBD1 TRBJ1-2 - TRBV13 CASSLRDRGPNGYTF TGTGCCAGCAGCTTACGGGACAGAGGCCCTAATGGCTACACCTTC
- TRBJ2-5 - TRBV5-1 CASSLGVSQETQYF TGCGCCAGCAGCTTGGGTGTCAGCCAAGAGACCCAGTACTTC
- TRBJ1-2 - TRBV30 CAWSRDWAHGYTF TGTGCCTGGAGTCGGGATTGGGCGCACGGCTACACCTTC
- TRBJ1-3 - TRBV7-2 CASSQSGTNSGNTIYF TGTGCCAGCAGCCAAAGTGGGACAAACTCGGGAAACACCATATATTTT
- TRBJ1-2 - TRBV30 CAWVQGLGYGYTF TGTGCCTGGGTACAGGGTCTCGGCTATGGCTACACCTTC